This is a list of T cell receptor beta chains from one sample in a study of T-cell memory formation after mild COVID-19. Each CDR3 protein is one row after TCRdb ran MiXCR on the 5' RACE reads. The sample has 550,000 to 650,000 distinct CDR3 sequences; about 18% are singletons. The specimen sequenced was PBMCs or a T cell subset sorted from them (not recorded which). These receptors all stem from an adult woman who had mild COVID-19 (a few samples of this study predate the infection). Cell type and time point are not known. Both conserved end residues are part of each CDR3. Fields, in order: clone size, J gene, V gene, CDR3 length, D gene, CDR3 DNA, CDR3 protein. A D gene is named only where the DNA matches it firmly. For some rows the clone size is stated as once, few or many, or as a class when expanded; others skip it.

clone_size: NA
j_call: TRBJ2-1
v_call: TRBV12-3/TRBV12-4
cdr3_length: 14
d_call: NA
cdr3_nt: TGTGCCAGCAGTTGGGGGCGGAAATACAATGAGCAGTTCTTC
cdr3_aa: CASSWGRKYNEQFF

clone_size: few
j_call: TRBJ2-7
v_call: TRBV5-1
cdr3_length: 14
d_call: TRBD1
cdr3_nt: TGCGCCAGCAGCGGGGGGACAGGAATCTACGAGCAGTACTTC
cdr3_aa: CASSGGTGIYEQYF

clone_size: few
j_call: TRBJ2-3
v_call: TRBV4-3
cdr3_length: 16
d_call: NA
cdr3_nt: TGCGCCAGCAGCCAAGGGTCTTCCTTTAGCACAGATACGCAGTATTTT
cdr3_aa: CASSQGSSFSTDTQYF

clone_size: few
j_call: TRBJ1-1
v_call: TRBV20-1
cdr3_length: 12
d_call: NA
cdr3_nt: TGCAGTGGGAGAGGCCCAGACACTGAAGCTTTCTTT
cdr3_aa: CSGRGPDTEAFF

clone_size: few
j_call: TRBJ2-2
v_call: TRBV9
cdr3_length: 14
d_call: NA
cdr3_nt: TGTGCCAGCAGCGTTTTAACGAACACCGGGGAGCTGTTTTTT
cdr3_aa: CASSVLTNTGELFF

clone_size: few
j_call: TRBJ1-1
v_call: TRBV6-1
cdr3_length: 13
d_call: NA
cdr3_nt: TGTGCCAGCCGGTCGGGGGTGAACACTGAAGCTTTCTTT
cdr3_aa: CASRSGVNTEAFF

clone_size: NA
j_call: TRBJ1-2
v_call: TRBV20-1
cdr3_length: 13
d_call: NA
cdr3_nt: TGCAGTGCTGTCCTCCCCCAGGACTATGGCTACACCTTC
cdr3_aa: CSAVLPQDYGYTF

clone_size: few
j_call: TRBJ1-1
v_call: TRBV20-1
cdr3_length: 15
d_call: NA
cdr3_nt: TGCAGTGCTAGGAGGGCCATGGTGGGGAACACTGAAGCTTTCTTT
cdr3_aa: CSARRAMVGNTEAFF

clone_size: few
j_call: TRBJ2-7
v_call: TRBV12-3/TRBV12-4
cdr3_length: 15
d_call: NA
cdr3_nt: TGTGCCAGCAGCCCGAGACAGTATTCAATCTACGAGCAGTACTTC
cdr3_aa: CASSPRQYSIYEQYF

clone_size: NA
j_call: TRBJ2-3
v_call: TRBV24-1
cdr3_length: 15
d_call: TRBD2
cdr3_nt: TGTGCCACCAGTGATTTGTCAGGGAGGGCAGATACGCAGTATTTT
cdr3_aa: CATSDLSGRADTQYF

clone_size: NA
j_call: TRBJ1-1
v_call: TRBV6-1
cdr3_length: 13
d_call: NA
cdr3_nt: TGTGCCAGCTGCCGGGACTTCGGGTCTGAAGCTTTCTTT
cdr3_aa: CASCRDFGSEAFF

clone_size: few
j_call: TRBJ2-3
v_call: TRBV24-1
cdr3_length: 15
d_call: TRBD2
cdr3_nt: TGTGCCACCAGGACCGGGACTAGCGGGTTTGATACGCAGTATTTT
cdr3_aa: CATRTGTSGFDTQYF

clone_size: NA
j_call: TRBJ1-2
v_call: TRBV29-1
cdr3_length: 10
d_call: TRBD1
cdr3_nt: TGCAGCGTGACAGGGGGTGGCTACACCTTC
cdr3_aa: CSVTGGGYTF

clone_size: NA
j_call: TRBJ1-6
v_call: TRBV20-1
cdr3_length: 14
d_call: TRBD1
cdr3_nt: TGCAGTGCTGGACTCCGGGACAGACCTTCACCCCTCCACTTT
cdr3_aa: CSAGLRDRPSPLHF

clone_size: NA
j_call: TRBJ2-5
v_call: TRBV10-3
cdr3_length: 17
d_call: TRBD1
cdr3_nt: TGTGCCATCAGTTCATTCCTGAACCGGGACAGAGAAGAGACCCAGTACTTC
cdr3_aa: CAISSFLNRDREETQYF

clone_size: NA
j_call: TRBJ1-1
v_call: TRBV6-6
cdr3_length: 14
d_call: NA
cdr3_nt: TGTGCCAGCAGCCAAACCCAAGCGCAGGCAGAAGCTTTCTTT
cdr3_aa: CASSQTQAQAEAFF

clone_size: NA
j_call: TRBJ2-3
v_call: TRBV6-6
cdr3_length: 13
d_call: NA
cdr3_nt: TGTGCCTCCCGGGAGCAGGGATGGGATACGCAGTATTTT
cdr3_aa: CASREQGWDTQYF

clone_size: few
j_call: TRBJ2-2
v_call: TRBV6-6
cdr3_length: 15
d_call: NA
cdr3_nt: TGTGCCAGCAGTTACGAGCAGGGCTACACCGGGGAGCTGTTTTTT
cdr3_aa: CASSYEQGYTGELFF

clone_size: NA
j_call: TRBJ1-3
v_call: TRBV3-1
cdr3_length: 15
d_call: NA
cdr3_nt: TGTGCCAGCAGCCAAGCCGTAATCTCTGGAAACACCATATATTTT
cdr3_aa: CASSQAVISGNTIYF

clone_size: many
j_call: TRBJ2-7
v_call: TRBV12-3/TRBV12-4
cdr3_length: 14
d_call: TRBD2
cdr3_nt: TGTGCCAGCAGTTCGCTAGCGGGAGCGGCGGAGCAGTACTTC
cdr3_aa: CASSSLAGAAEQYF

clone_size: few
j_call: TRBJ2-7
v_call: TRBV12-3/TRBV12-4
cdr3_length: 14
d_call: NA
cdr3_nt: TGTGCCAGCAGTTTAAGGAAGGAAATCTACGAGCAGTACTTC
cdr3_aa: CASSLRKEIYEQYF

clone_size: many
j_call: TRBJ2-3
v_call: TRBV7-9
cdr3_length: 14
d_call: NA
cdr3_nt: TGTGCCAGCAGCCGCCGGGGGAGCACAGATACGCAGTATTTT
cdr3_aa: CASSRRGSTDTQYF

clone_size: NA
j_call: TRBJ2-7
v_call: TRBV2
cdr3_length: 16
d_call: NA
cdr3_nt: TGTGCCAGCAAAAAATTTGGGGACCAACTTCGGAACGAGCAGTACTTC
cdr3_aa: CASKKFGDQLRNEQYF

clone_size: few
j_call: TRBJ2-3
v_call: TRBV2
cdr3_length: 14
d_call: TRBD2
cdr3_nt: TGTGCCAGCAATCGACTAGCGGGGGCAGATACGCAGTATTTT
cdr3_aa: CASNRLAGADTQYF

clone_size: few
j_call: TRBJ2-1
v_call: TRBV5-4
cdr3_length: 12
d_call: NA
cdr3_nt: TGTGCCACCGTCGACTCCTACAATGAGCAGTTCTTC
cdr3_aa: CATVDSYNEQFF

clone_size: NA
j_call: TRBJ1-2
v_call: TRBV6-1
cdr3_length: 16
d_call: NA
cdr3_nt: TGTGCCAGCAGTGAGGCACACGTCCTCCGGGACTATGGCTACACCTTC
cdr3_aa: CASSEAHVLRDYGYTF

clone_size: NA
j_call: TRBJ2-3
v_call: TRBV7-9
cdr3_length: 15
d_call: TRBD2
cdr3_nt: TGTGCCAGCAGCCGAGGACTAGCGCAGACAGATACGCAGTATTTT
cdr3_aa: CASSRGLAQTDTQYF

clone_size: NA
j_call: TRBJ2-4
v_call: TRBV9
cdr3_length: 15
d_call: TRBD2
cdr3_nt: TGTGCCAGCAGCACCCAGGGAGGGAAGCAAAACATTCAGTACTTC
cdr3_aa: CASSTQGGKQNIQYF

clone_size: few
j_call: TRBJ1-5
v_call: TRBV7-2
cdr3_length: 16
d_call: NA
cdr3_nt: TGTGCCAGCAGCTTTCAACCCGGGACACCGTATCAGCCCCAGCATTTT
cdr3_aa: CASSFQPGTPYQPQHF

clone_size: few
j_call: TRBJ2-5
v_call: TRBV2
cdr3_length: 11
d_call: NA
cdr3_nt: TGTGCCAGCAGGGCCCTGGAGACCCAGTACTTC
cdr3_aa: CASRALETQYF

clone_size: many
j_call: TRBJ2-7
v_call: TRBV18
cdr3_length: 12
d_call: NA
cdr3_nt: TGTGCCAGCTCACCCGACGGTTACGAGCAGTACTTC
cdr3_aa: CASSPDGYEQYF

clone_size: NA
j_call: TRBJ2-3
v_call: TRBV12-3/TRBV12-4
cdr3_length: 13
d_call: NA
cdr3_nt: TGTGCCAGCAGTCAATCGGGCACAGATACGCAGTATTTT
cdr3_aa: CASSQSGTDTQYF

clone_size: NA
j_call: TRBJ2-3
v_call: TRBV7-9
cdr3_length: 15
d_call: TRBD2
cdr3_nt: TGTGCCAGCACCCTCCTAGCGGGGGAAGCGGATACGCAGTATTTT
cdr3_aa: CASTLLAGEADTQYF

clone_size: NA
j_call: TRBJ2-1
v_call: TRBV3-1
cdr3_length: 15
d_call: NA
cdr3_nt: TGTGCCAGCAGCCAAGTTGTGGGGCCCTACAATGAGCAGTTCTTC
cdr3_aa: CASSQVVGPYNEQFF

clone_size: few
j_call: TRBJ2-7
v_call: TRBV7-9
cdr3_length: 14
d_call: NA
cdr3_nt: TGTGCCAGCAGCTCCCCTTGGGCTACCTACGAGCAGTACTTC
cdr3_aa: CASSSPWATYEQYF

clone_size: few
j_call: TRBJ1-2
v_call: TRBV5-5
cdr3_length: 14
d_call: TRBD1
cdr3_nt: TGTGCCAGCAGCGGGGGGACAGGTCACTATGGCTACACCTTC
cdr3_aa: CASSGGTGHYGYTF

clone_size: few
j_call: TRBJ1-2
v_call: TRBV24-1
cdr3_length: 12
d_call: NA
cdr3_nt: TGTGCCACCAGTGATTTCAGGGGTGGCTACACCTTC
cdr3_aa: CATSDFRGGYTF

clone_size: NA
j_call: TRBJ1-1
v_call: TRBV2
cdr3_length: 15
d_call: NA
cdr3_nt: TGTGCCAGCATCAGGGTGGCGGATATGAACACTGAAGCTTTCTTT
cdr3_aa: CASIRVADMNTEAFF

clone_size: few
j_call: TRBJ2-1
v_call: TRBV6-5
cdr3_length: 15
d_call: TRBD2
cdr3_nt: TGTGCCAGCAGACTAGCGCGCCAATCCTACAATGAGCAGTTCTTC
cdr3_aa: CASRLARQSYNEQFF

clone_size: few
j_call: TRBJ2-7
v_call: TRBV20-1
cdr3_length: 11
d_call: NA
cdr3_nt: TGCAGTGCTAATTTGCACTACGAGCAGTACTTC
cdr3_aa: CSANLHYEQYF

clone_size: few
j_call: TRBJ1-4
v_call: TRBV5-1
cdr3_length: 19
d_call: TRBD1
cdr3_nt: TGCGCCAGCAGCTTGGGGCGACAGGGTCGAAGGGAAACTAATGAAAAACTGTTTTTT
cdr3_aa: CASSLGRQGRRETNEKLFF